Listed below are T cell receptor beta chains from one sample, sequenced in a study of Ad26.COV2.S vaccination and SARS-CoV-2 variants. TCRdb keeps only in-frame clones here, not all; method: immunoSEQ multiplex PCR. The sample yields some 270,000 clones, approximately 88% seen once. The specimen was peripheral blood, collected in a trial of Ad26.COV2.S vaccine versus placebo. The receptors stem from a person aged 18-65 years who received the Ad26.COV2.S COVID-19 vaccine or a placebo. The CDR3 runs from the conserved cysteine through the conserved F or W. Fields, in order: D gene, V gene, CDR3 length, clone size, J gene, CDR3 DNA, CDR3 protein. The D gene is left open where the match is weak. Clone size appears in some rows only: once, few, many, or a class for an expanded clone.

d_gene: .
v_gene: TRBV6-5
len: 15
abundance: .
j_gene: TRBJ2-1
CDR3nt: TGTGCCAGCAGTCCGAATAGTGGGAGCCGAAATGAGCAGTTCTTC
CDR3aa: CASSPNSGSRNEQFF

d_gene: .
v_gene: TRBV5-4
len: 16
abundance: .
j_gene: TRBJ2-2
CDR3nt: TGTGCCAGCAGCCCCCCGTGGCCCACGAACACCGGGGAGCTGTTTTTT
CDR3aa: CASSPPWPTNTGELFF

d_gene: .
v_gene: TRBV3-1/TRBV3-2
len: 14
abundance: .
j_gene: TRBJ2-2
CDR3nt: TGTGCCAGCAGCCAAGCCGGGACACCCGGGGAGCTGTTTTTT
CDR3aa: CASSQAGTPGELFF

d_gene: .
v_gene: TRBV10-3
len: 13
abundance: .
j_gene: TRBJ1-1
CDR3nt: TGTGCCATCAGTGACAGGGGAAACACTGAAGCTTTCTTT
CDR3aa: CAISDRGNTEAFF

d_gene: .
v_gene: TRBV5-4
len: 14
abundance: .
j_gene: TRBJ1-1
CDR3nt: TGTGCCAGCAGCCGGGAGTGGGGCAGCACTGAAGCTTTCTTT
CDR3aa: CASSREWGSTEAFF

d_gene: .
v_gene: TRBV9
len: 13
abundance: .
j_gene: TRBJ2-3
CDR3nt: TGTGCCAGCAGCGTACAAGTCACAGATACGCAGTATTTT
CDR3aa: CASSVQVTDTQYF

d_gene: TRBD2
v_gene: TRBV4-3
len: 17
abundance: once
j_gene: TRBJ2-2
CDR3nt: TGCGCCAGCAGCCCACAACCGGGACTAGCGGTAACCGGGGAGCTGTTTTTT
CDR3aa: CASSPQPGLAVTGELFF

d_gene: .
v_gene: TRBV18
len: 14
abundance: .
j_gene: TRBJ1-1
CDR3nt: TGTGCCAGTGGGTCGCGGGTCGATCAATCTGAAGCTTTCTTT
CDR3aa: CASGSRVDQSEAFF

d_gene: TRBD2
v_gene: TRBV11-3
len: 17
abundance: .
j_gene: TRBJ2-1
CDR3nt: TGTGCCAGCAGCTTAGGAGGGCCTAGCGGGGACCACAATGAGCAGTTCTTC
CDR3aa: CASSLGGPSGDHNEQFF

d_gene: .
v_gene: TRBV2
len: 12
abundance: .
j_gene: TRBJ1-4
CDR3nt: TGTGCCAGCAGTGAAGAGGGGGGGACGCTGTTTTTT
CDR3aa: CASSEEGGTLFF

d_gene: .
v_gene: TRBV5-4
len: 14
abundance: .
j_gene: TRBJ1-4
CDR3nt: TGTGCCAGCACCACCGAGCGGGCTAATGAAAAACTGTTTTTT
CDR3aa: CASTTERANEKLFF

d_gene: .
v_gene: TRBV13
len: 14
abundance: .
j_gene: TRBJ2-7
CDR3nt: TGTGCCAGCAGCTTAAGGCAGTCCCGTTACGAGCAGTACTTC
CDR3aa: CASSLRQSRYEQYF

d_gene: .
v_gene: TRBV4-1
len: 20
abundance: .
j_gene: TRBJ1-3
CDR3nt: TGCGCCAGCAGCCAAGATAAATGGCTGGCGGAAGCGTTCTCTGGAAACACCATATATTTT
CDR3aa: CASSQDKWLAEAFSGNTIYF

d_gene: .
v_gene: TRBV27
len: 12
abundance: few
j_gene: TRBJ2-5
CDR3nt: TGTGCCAGCAGCTCCAGGGAGGAGACCCAGTACTTC
CDR3aa: CASSSREETQYF

d_gene: TRBD2
v_gene: TRBV5-1
len: 14
abundance: once
j_gene: TRBJ2-5
CDR3nt: TGCGCCAGCAGCTTGGCAGCGGGGGGAGAGACCCAGTACTTC
CDR3aa: CASSLAAGGETQYF

d_gene: .
v_gene: TRBV6-2/TRBV6-3
len: 15
abundance: .
j_gene: TRBJ2-5
CDR3nt: TGTGCCAGCAGTTACGGGGCGGGGACTCAGGAGACCCAGTACTTC
CDR3aa: CASSYGAGTQETQYF

d_gene: .
v_gene: TRBV19
len: 16
abundance: .
j_gene: TRBJ1-5
CDR3nt: TGTGCCAGTAGTATAGATCCATCGGGGACGAGGCAGCCCCAGCATTTT
CDR3aa: CASSIDPSGTRQPQHF

d_gene: .
v_gene: TRBV9
len: 15
abundance: .
j_gene: TRBJ2-3
CDR3nt: TGTGCCAGCAGCGTAGGACACCTTACCACAGATACGCAGTATTTT
CDR3aa: CASSVGHLTTDTQYF

d_gene: .
v_gene: TRBV7-8
len: 14
abundance: once
j_gene: TRBJ1-1
CDR3nt: TGTGCCAGCAGCTTAGTCGGGTTAAACACTGAAGCTTTCTTT
CDR3aa: CASSLVGLNTEAFF

d_gene: TRBD1
v_gene: TRBV15
len: 14
abundance: .
j_gene: TRBJ1-5
CDR3nt: TGTGCCACCAGCTACGGCAGGGGGATGCAGCCCCAGCATTTT
CDR3aa: CATSYGRGMQPQHF

d_gene: .
v_gene: TRBV7-9
len: 14
abundance: .
j_gene: TRBJ1-4
CDR3nt: TGTGCCAGAGACGGCGGTGCAACTAATGAAAAACTGTTTTTT
CDR3aa: CARDGGATNEKLFF

d_gene: .
v_gene: TRBV11-1
len: 14
abundance: .
j_gene: TRBJ2-1
CDR3nt: TGTGCCAGCAGCCCCGGGACTTACTACAATGAGCAGTTCTTC
CDR3aa: CASSPGTYYNEQFF